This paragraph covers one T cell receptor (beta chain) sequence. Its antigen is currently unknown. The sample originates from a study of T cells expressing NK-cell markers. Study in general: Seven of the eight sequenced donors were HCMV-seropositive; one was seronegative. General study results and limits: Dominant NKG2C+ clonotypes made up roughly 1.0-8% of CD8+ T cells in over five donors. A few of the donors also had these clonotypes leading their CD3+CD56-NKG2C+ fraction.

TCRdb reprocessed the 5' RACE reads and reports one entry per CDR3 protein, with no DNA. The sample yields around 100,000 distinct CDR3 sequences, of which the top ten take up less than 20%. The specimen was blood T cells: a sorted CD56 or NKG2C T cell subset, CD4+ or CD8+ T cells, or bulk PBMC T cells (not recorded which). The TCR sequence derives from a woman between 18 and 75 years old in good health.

This CDR3 reads CASSRGLREGLTYEQYF. The V and J genes are TRBV4-3 and TRBJ2-7; TCRdb indicates TRBD2, and absent DNA this call remains unverified. Germline loops: CDR1 LGHNA, CDR2 YSLEER. This CDR3 region has 17 residues.